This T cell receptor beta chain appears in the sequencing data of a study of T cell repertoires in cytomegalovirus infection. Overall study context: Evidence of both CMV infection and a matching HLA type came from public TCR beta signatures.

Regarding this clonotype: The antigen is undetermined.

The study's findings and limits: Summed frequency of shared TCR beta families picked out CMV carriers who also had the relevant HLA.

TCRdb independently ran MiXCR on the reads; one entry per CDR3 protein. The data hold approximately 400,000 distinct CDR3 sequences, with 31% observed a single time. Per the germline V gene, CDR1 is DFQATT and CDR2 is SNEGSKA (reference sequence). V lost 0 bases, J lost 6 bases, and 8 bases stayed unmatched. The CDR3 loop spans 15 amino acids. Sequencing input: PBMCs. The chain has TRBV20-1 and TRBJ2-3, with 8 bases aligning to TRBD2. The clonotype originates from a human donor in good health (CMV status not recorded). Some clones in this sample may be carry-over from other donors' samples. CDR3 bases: TGCAGTGCTAGAGAGGGGACTAGTGCACTGGATACGCAGTATTTT. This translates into CSAREGTSALDTQYF.